This T cell receptor beta chain was sequenced during a study of blood T cells in healthy people across ages. The study's findings and limits: Long-lived donors carried more naive CD4+ cells and greater diversity than aged donors. The authors considered diversity estimates from one million T cells to be underestimates. CMV infection status of these donors was not known.

PCR was performed a second time for roughly 7 to 11 cycles using a sample-barcoded 5' primer and a J-beta primer mix. Through a template-switch adaptor with 12 random nucleotides, each cDNA molecule received a tag. TCRdb independently ran MiXCR on the 5' RACE reads; one entry per CDR3 protein. The table has about 1.4 million distinct CDR3 sequences, 59% seen once. A word on this clonotype: Its specificity is unknown.

Germline CDR1 is SGHDN and CDR2 is FVKESK. Trimming shortened V by 1 base and J by 2 bases, and 11 bases separated the two germline ends. The CDR3 covers 16 residues. Source material: blood. The J gene is TRBJ2-2, the V gene TRBV14, with D perhaps matching TRBD1 or TRBD2 (7 bases each). The clonotype originates from a man aged 18 to 29 in good health. The CDR3 bases are TGTGCCAGCAGCCAAGCCAGGGGGGGAAACACCGGGGAGCTGTTTTTT. This codes for CASSQARGGNTGELFF.